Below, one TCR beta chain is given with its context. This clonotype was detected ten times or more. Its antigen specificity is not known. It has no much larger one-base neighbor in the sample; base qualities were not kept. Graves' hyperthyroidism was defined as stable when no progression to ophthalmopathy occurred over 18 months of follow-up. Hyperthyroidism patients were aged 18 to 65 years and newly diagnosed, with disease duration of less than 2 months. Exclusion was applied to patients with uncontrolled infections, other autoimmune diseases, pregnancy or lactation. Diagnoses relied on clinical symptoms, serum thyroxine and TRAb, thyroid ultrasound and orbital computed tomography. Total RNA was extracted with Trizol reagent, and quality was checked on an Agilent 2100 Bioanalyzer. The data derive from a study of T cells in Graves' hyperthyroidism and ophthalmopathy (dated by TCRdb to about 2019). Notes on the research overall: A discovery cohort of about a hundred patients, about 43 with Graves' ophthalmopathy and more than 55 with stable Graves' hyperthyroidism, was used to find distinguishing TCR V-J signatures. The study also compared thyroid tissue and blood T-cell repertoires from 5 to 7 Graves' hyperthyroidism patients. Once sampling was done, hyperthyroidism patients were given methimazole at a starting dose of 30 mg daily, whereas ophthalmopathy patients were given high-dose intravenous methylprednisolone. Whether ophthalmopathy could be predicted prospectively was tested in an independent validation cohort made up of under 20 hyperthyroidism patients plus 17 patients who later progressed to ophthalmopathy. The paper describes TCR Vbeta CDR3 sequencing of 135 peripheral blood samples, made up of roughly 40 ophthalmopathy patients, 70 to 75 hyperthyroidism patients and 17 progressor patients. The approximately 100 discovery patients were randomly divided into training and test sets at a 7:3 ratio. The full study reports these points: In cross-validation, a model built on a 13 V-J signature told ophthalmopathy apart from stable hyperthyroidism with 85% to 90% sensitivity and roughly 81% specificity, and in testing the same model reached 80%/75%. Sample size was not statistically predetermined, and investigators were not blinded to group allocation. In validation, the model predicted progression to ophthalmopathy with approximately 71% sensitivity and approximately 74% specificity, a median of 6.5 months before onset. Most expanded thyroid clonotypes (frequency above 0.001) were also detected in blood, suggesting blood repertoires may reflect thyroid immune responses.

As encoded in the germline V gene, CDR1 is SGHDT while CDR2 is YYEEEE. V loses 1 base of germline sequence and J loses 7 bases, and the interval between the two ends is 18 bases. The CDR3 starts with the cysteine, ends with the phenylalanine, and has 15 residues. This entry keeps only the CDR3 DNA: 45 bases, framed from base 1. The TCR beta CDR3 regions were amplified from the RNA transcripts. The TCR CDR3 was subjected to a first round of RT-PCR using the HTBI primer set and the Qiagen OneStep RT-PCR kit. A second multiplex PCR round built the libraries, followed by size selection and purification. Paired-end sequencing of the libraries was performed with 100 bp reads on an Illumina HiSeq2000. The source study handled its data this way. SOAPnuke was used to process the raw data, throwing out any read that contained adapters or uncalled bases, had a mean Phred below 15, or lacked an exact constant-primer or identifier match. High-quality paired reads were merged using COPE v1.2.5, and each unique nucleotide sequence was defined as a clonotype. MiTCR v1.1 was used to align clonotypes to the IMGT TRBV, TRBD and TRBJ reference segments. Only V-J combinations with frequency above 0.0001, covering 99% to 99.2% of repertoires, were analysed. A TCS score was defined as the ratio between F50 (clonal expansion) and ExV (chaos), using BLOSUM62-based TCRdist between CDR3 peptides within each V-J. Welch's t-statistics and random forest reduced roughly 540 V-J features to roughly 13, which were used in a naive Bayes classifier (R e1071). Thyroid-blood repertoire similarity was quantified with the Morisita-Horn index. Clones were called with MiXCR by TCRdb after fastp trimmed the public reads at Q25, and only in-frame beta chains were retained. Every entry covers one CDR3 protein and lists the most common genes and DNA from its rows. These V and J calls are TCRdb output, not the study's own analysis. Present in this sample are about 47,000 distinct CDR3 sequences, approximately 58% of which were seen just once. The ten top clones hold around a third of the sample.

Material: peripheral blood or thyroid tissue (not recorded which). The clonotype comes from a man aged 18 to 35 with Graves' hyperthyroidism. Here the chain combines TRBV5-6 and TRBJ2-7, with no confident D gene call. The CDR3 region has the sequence CASSLSAIVGREQYF. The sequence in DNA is TGTGCCAGCAGCTTGAGTGCGATTGTCGGGCGGGAGCAGTACTTC.